The clone carrying this T cell receptor (beta chain) has just one count. Its antigen is unknown. TCRdb's table, derived via immunoSEQ multiplex PCR, lists solely in-frame clones and lacks some. This table holds 140,000 or so clones, 90% found once. This CDR3 is 16 amino acids long. Germline-derived CDR1 and CDR2 are MGHDK and SYGVNS. Trimming took off 2 bases at V and 1 base at J, with 11 bases between the two ends. The sample comes from a study of cytomegalovirus exposure and HLA in healthy donors. General study findings and limits: Associated with cytomegalovirus, according to the listing, were around 160 TCR beta chains. Across donors, most TCRs were seen rarely, yet some public ones were widespread. As confirmed in vitro, a few CMV-associated chains were specific for CMV antigens.

This sequence was found in a woman aged 25-40 years in good health and CMV-seropositive. The sequencing input was PBMCs. The J gene is TRBJ2-2, the V gene TRBV25-1; D remains ambiguous. CDR3 protein: CASSEEQYENTGELFF. CDR3 in DNA: TGTGCCAGCAGTGAAGAACAGTACGAGAACACCGGGGAGCTGTTTTTT.